One and the same sample provided the 4 T cell receptor beta chains below, sequenced in a study of OX40 agonist ivuxolimab in advanced cancers. Clones were sequenced by immunoSEQ multiplex PCR, and TCRdb holds only the in-frame ones, with some missing. The sample records over 75,000 clones, 80% to 90% being singletons. The material sequenced was CD4+ or CD8+ T cells sorted from blood, taken in a trial of the OX40 agonist ivuxolimab. The receptors come from an adult with an advanced solid tumor such as melanoma, head and neck, liver or kidney cancer.

This chain uses TRBV5-1 with TRBJ2-7; the match to TRBD2 covers 10 bases. The CDR3 consists of 12 residues. Germline V lookup: CDR1 SGHRS, CDR2 YFSETQ. The V and J ends lost 5 bases and 4 bases, in that order; junction bases with no gene match: 0. CDR3 sequence: CASRLAGYEQYF. DNA of the CDR3: TGCGCCAGCAGACTAGCGGGATACGAGCAGTACTTC. The full variable domain, its missing parts supplied by reference TRBV5-1 and TRBJ2-7, is KAGVTQTPRYLIKTRGQQVTLSCSPISGHRSVSWYQQTPGQGLQFLFEYFSETQRNKGNFPGRFSGRQFSNSRSEMNVSTLELGDSALYLCASRLAGYEQYFGPGTRLTVT.

The table lists this clone with a few counts. The chain carries TRBV15 and TRBJ2-3, with D perhaps matching TRBD2 (6 bases). V lost 7 bases to trimming and J lost 1 base, with 9 bases between them. The CDR3 length is 13 residues. Germline values: CDR1 LNHNV, CDR2 YYDKDF (reference sequence). The CDR3 DNA reads as TGTGCCACCAAAGCGGGTGGCACAGATACGCAGTATTTT. Amino acid sequence: CATKAGGTDTQYF.

This chain connects TRBV6-5 to TRBJ1-1; 9 bases agree with TRBD1. This CDR3 has 16 residues. Trimming cost V 2 bases and J 0 bases; bases outside gene matches: 4. CDR1 and CDR2 (germline): MNHEY, SVGAGI. The CDR3: CASSYHRGRMNTEAFF. For the CDR3, the DNA is TGTGCCAGCAGTTACCACAGGGGGCGTATGAACACTGAAGCTTTCTTT.

The rearrangement joins TRBV6-1 to TRBJ2-3; tentatively, D is TRBD1 (5 bases). V gave up 5 bases and J gave up 2 bases, with 11 bases separating them. The length of the CDR3 is 14 residues. Germline CDR1 MNHNS, CDR2 SASEGT. In DNA, the CDR3 is TGTGCCAGCAGTCGTGAACAGGCCACAGATACGCAGTATTTT. This translates into CASSREQATDTQYF.